The text below deals with one TCR beta chain. Its antigen is unidentified. The entry originates in a study of T-cell memory formation after mild COVID-19. Study results and caveats: Prior to infection, memory already included some responding clones, suggesting cross-reactive memory joined.

Via MiXCR, TCRdb re-called the 5' RACE reads, giving one row per CDR3 protein. Of about 430,000 distinct CDR3 sequences in the sample, 15% to 20% were seen once. The receptor comes from a man aged 18 to 35 who had mild COVID-19 (a few samples of this study predate the infection). Cell type and time point are not known. The sequenced material came from PBMCs or a T cell subset sorted from them (not recorded which).

The DNA of the CDR3 is TGTGCCAGCAGCGCAAGCGCCGGTGCAGATACGCAGTATTTT. Encoded protein: CASSASAGADTQYF. The chain combines TRBV7-6 with TRBJ2-3; no clear D gene. Germline V CDR1 and CDR2: SGHVS, FNYEAQ. The CDR3 spans 14 residues. The V end was cut by 5 bases, the J end by 4 bases, with 13 bases between.